This T cell receptor (beta chain) comes out of a study of early T cells in non-severe SARS-CoV-2 infection. This clonotype was counted a few times. TCRdb itself ran the 5' RACE reads through MiXCR, one entry per CDR3 protein. The sample comprises about 50,000 distinct CDR3 sequences, about 9.3% of which are singletons, and about 15% rests with the top ten. Germline V gene data show CDR1 as DFQATT and CDR2 as SNEGSKA (reference sequence). The CDR3 sequence is 15 residues long. J lost 4 bases, V lost 6 bases, and 11 bases had no gene match. The sequence derives from an adult who was a healthcare worker with PCR-confirmed SARS-CoV-2 infection or an uninfected control (not recorded which). This chain uses TRBV20-1 with TRBJ2-1, with TRBD2 identical over 8 bases. Sequencing was performed on whole blood. The CDR3 is CSARDGRGRYNEQFF. The CDR3, as DNA: TGCAGTGCCAGGGACGGACGCGGGAGGTACAATGAGCAGTTCTTC.